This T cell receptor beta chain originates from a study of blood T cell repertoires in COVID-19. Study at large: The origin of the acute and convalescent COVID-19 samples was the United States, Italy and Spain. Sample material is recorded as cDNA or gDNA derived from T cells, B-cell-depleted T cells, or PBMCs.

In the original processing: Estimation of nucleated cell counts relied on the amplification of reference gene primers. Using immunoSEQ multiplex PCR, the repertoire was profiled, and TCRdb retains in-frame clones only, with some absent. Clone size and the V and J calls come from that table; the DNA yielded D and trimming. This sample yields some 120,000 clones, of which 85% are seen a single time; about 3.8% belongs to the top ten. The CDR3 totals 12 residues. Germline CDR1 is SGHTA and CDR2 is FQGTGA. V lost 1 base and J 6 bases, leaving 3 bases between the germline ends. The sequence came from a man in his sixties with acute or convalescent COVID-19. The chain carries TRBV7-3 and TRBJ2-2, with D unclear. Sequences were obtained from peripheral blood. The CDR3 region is CASSLRPGELFF. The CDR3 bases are TGTGCCAGCAGCTTAAGGCCCGGGGAGCTGTTTTTT.